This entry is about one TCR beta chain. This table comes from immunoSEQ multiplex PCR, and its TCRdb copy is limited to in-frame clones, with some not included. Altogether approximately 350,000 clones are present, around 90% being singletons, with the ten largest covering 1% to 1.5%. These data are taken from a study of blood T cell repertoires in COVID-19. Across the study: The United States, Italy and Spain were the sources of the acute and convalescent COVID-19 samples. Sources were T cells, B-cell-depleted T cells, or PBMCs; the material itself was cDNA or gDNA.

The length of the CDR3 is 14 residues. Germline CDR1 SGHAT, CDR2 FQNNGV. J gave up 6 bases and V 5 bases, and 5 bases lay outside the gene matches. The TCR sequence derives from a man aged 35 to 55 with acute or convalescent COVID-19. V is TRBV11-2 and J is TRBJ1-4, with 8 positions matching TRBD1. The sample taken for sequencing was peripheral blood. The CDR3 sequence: CASSTGTGHEKLFF. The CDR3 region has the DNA TGTGCCAGCAGCACCGGGACAGGTCATGAAAAACTGTTTTTT.